This is a list of T cell receptor beta chains from one sample in a study of blood T cell repertoires in COVID-19. Libraries were prepared by immunoSEQ multiplex PCR; TCRdb keeps only in-frame clonotypes and omits some of them. Among around 200,000 clones listed, 70% to 90% were seen once. Sequenced material: peripheral blood. The receptors were gathered from a man in his sixties with acute or convalescent COVID-19. CDR3s include the opening cysteine and the closing phenylalanine or tryptophan. Each record gives: clone size, J gene, V gene, D gene, CDR3 DNA, CDR3 protein. The D gene is left open where the match is weak. The size entry is marked missing in some rows and otherwise reads once, few, many or a size class.

clone_size: NA
j_call: TRBJ2-1
v_call: TRBV15
d_call: NA
cdr3_nt: TGTGCCACCAGCAGAGATCTCACCGCGGGCTACAATGAGCAGTTCTTC
cdr3_aa: CATSRDLTAGYNEQFF

clone_size: NA
j_call: TRBJ2-3
v_call: TRBV29-1
d_call: TRBD2
cdr3_nt: TGCAGCGTCGGACTAGCGGGCACAGATACGCAGTATTTT
cdr3_aa: CSVGLAGTDTQYF

clone_size: NA
j_call: TRBJ2-1
v_call: TRBV5-1
d_call: NA
cdr3_nt: TGCGCCAGCAGCTTGGGGTTTGGGGGGAGGAGCTCCTACAATGAGCAGTTCTTC
cdr3_aa: CASSLGFGGRSSYNEQFF

clone_size: NA
j_call: TRBJ2-3
v_call: TRBV12-3/TRBV12-4
d_call: TRBD2
cdr3_nt: TGTGCCAGCAGTGGACTAGCTACAGATACGCAGTATTTT
cdr3_aa: CASSGLATDTQYF

clone_size: NA
j_call: TRBJ1-2
v_call: TRBV13
d_call: NA
cdr3_nt: TGTGCCAGCAGCTTCGCCGGGGTACCGGGCTACACCTTC
cdr3_aa: CASSFAGVPGYTF

clone_size: NA
j_call: TRBJ2-2
v_call: TRBV5-1
d_call: TRBD2
cdr3_nt: TGCGCCAGCAGCTTCGGGGGACTAGTCCCCGGGGAGCTGTTTTTT
cdr3_aa: CASSFGGLVPGELFF

clone_size: once
j_call: TRBJ2-1
v_call: TRBV5-1
d_call: TRBD2
cdr3_nt: TGCGCCAGCAGCTTGGATAGCGGGAGGAACAATGAGCAGTTCTTC
cdr3_aa: CASSLDSGRNNEQFF

clone_size: NA
j_call: TRBJ1-2
v_call: TRBV28
d_call: NA
cdr3_nt: TGTGCCAGCCGACCGGGGAACTATGGCTACACCTTC
cdr3_aa: CASRPGNYGYTF

clone_size: NA
j_call: TRBJ1-1
v_call: TRBV7-9
d_call: NA
cdr3_nt: TGTGCCAGCAGCTTAGCGGCGGGAAACACTGAAGCTTTCTTT
cdr3_aa: CASSLAAGNTEAFF

clone_size: NA
j_call: TRBJ2-3
v_call: TRBV18
d_call: NA
cdr3_nt: TGTGCGGGTAGCGAAAGCACAGATACGCAGTATTTT
cdr3_aa: CAGSESTDTQYF

clone_size: NA
j_call: TRBJ2-7
v_call: TRBV6-6
d_call: NA
cdr3_nt: TGTGCCAGCACTGACCCCTCCGGGCGGGAACCCTACGAGCAGTACTTC
cdr3_aa: CASTDPSGREPYEQYF

clone_size: NA
j_call: TRBJ1-1
v_call: TRBV28
d_call: NA
cdr3_nt: TGTGCCAGCCTAGGGCCGGGGGGGTCCACTGAAGCTTTCTTT
cdr3_aa: CASLGPGGSTEAFF

clone_size: NA
j_call: TRBJ2-7
v_call: TRBV3-1/TRBV3-2
d_call: TRBD2
cdr3_nt: TGTGCCAGCAGCCGAGGGGCCGGGACTAGCGGGAGATCCCCCTCCTACGAGCAGTACTTC
cdr3_aa: CASSRGAGTSGRSPSYEQYF

clone_size: few
j_call: TRBJ2-7
v_call: TRBV18
d_call: NA
cdr3_nt: TGTGCCAGCTCACGAGGACACGGCAACGAGCAGTACTTC
cdr3_aa: CASSRGHGNEQYF

clone_size: NA
j_call: TRBJ2-1
v_call: TRBV19
d_call: TRBD1
cdr3_nt: TGTGCCAGTACCGACCAGGGACAGGGTAGGGATGAGCAGTTCTTC
cdr3_aa: CASTDQGQGRDEQFF

clone_size: NA
j_call: TRBJ2-2
v_call: TRBV7-9
d_call: NA
cdr3_nt: TGTGCCAGCAGCTTAGACAGGGTGCGCACCGGGGAGCTGTTTTTT
cdr3_aa: CASSLDRVRTGELFF

clone_size: NA
j_call: TRBJ2-1
v_call: TRBV6-6
d_call: TRBD2
cdr3_nt: TGTGCCAGCAGCCACGGGGTTCTAGCGGGAGTCTACAATGAGCAGTTCTTC
cdr3_aa: CASSHGVLAGVYNEQFF

clone_size: NA
j_call: TRBJ2-1
v_call: TRBV27
d_call: TRBD2
cdr3_nt: TGTGCCAGCAGTCCCAAGACTAGCGGGAGCCGAAATGAGCAGTTCTTC
cdr3_aa: CASSPKTSGSRNEQFF

clone_size: NA
j_call: TRBJ1-1
v_call: TRBV19
d_call: TRBD1
cdr3_nt: TGTGCCAGTACGGGGCCCCGGGACAGGGCCACTGAAGCTTTCTTT
cdr3_aa: CASTGPRDRATEAFF

clone_size: NA
j_call: TRBJ2-1
v_call: TRBV3-1/TRBV3-2
d_call: NA
cdr3_nt: TGTGCCAGCAGCCAAGTATGCAGGGGCCCATACAATGAGCAGTTCTTC
cdr3_aa: CASSQVCRGPYNEQFF

clone_size: NA
j_call: TRBJ2-4
v_call: TRBV28
d_call: NA
cdr3_nt: TGTGCCAGCAGGCCCGGGGTCAAAAACATTCAGTACTTC
cdr3_aa: CASRPGVKNIQYF

clone_size: few
j_call: TRBJ1-2
v_call: TRBV11-2
d_call: NA
cdr3_nt: TGTGCCAGCAGCGAACAAGGGGTTTCGGACACCTTC
cdr3_aa: CASSEQGVSDTF